These 21 T cell receptor beta chains share one sample of origin, sequenced in a study of T cell responses to AZD1222 COVID-19 vaccine. TCRdb keeps only in-frame clones here, not all; method: immunoSEQ multiplex PCR. This sample carries about 130,000 clones, around 92% of them seen once, and the ten largest clones take more than 3%. The sequenced sample was peripheral blood, obtained 28 days after the second AZD1222 dose. The receptors shown here come from an adult who received the AZD1222 COVID-19 vaccine.

The rearrangement uses TRBV7-2 and TRBJ2-2; possible D gene TRBD2, 5 bases. The CDR3 contains 13 residues. V gave up 4 bases and J gave up 4 bases, with 7 bases separating them. Per the germline V gene, CDR1 is SGHTA and CDR2 is FQGNSA. The CDR3 DNA sequence: TGTGCCAGCAGCTACGGGGTCACCGGGGAGCTGTTTTTT. The encoded protein is CASSYGVTGELFF.

V is TRBV10-3 and J is TRBJ2-4; D is unclear. Germline V gene sequence: CDR1 ENHRY, CDR2 SYGVKD. The CDR3 length is 15 residues. V lost 0 bases and J lost 0, with 6 bases in between. CDR3 in amino acids: CAISESETAKNIQYF. The CDR3 nucleotides read TGTGCCATCAGTGAGTCAGAGACAGCCAAAAACATTCAGTACTTC.

The gene calls are TRBV28 and TRBJ1-5, with D possibly TRBD1 on 5 matching bases. CDR1 is MDHEN, CDR2 SYDVKM, per germline. The CDR3 has 14 amino acids. Trimming removed 3 bases at V and 2 bases at J, with 8 bases between. CDR3 in amino acids: CASSLAQGNQPQHF. The CDR3 coding sequence is TGTGCCAGCAGTTTGGCACAGGGCAATCAGCCCCAGCATTTT.

Written as DNA, the CDR3 is TGTGCCAGCAGCTCAACAGGTTACACTGAAGCTTTCTTT. Translated: CASSSTGYTEAFF. This chain links TRBV3-1 (or the pseudogene TRBV3-2) with TRBJ1-1, with a weak D call TRBD1 (5 bases). In germline, CDR1 is LGHDT, CDR2 YNNKEL (reference sequence). Trimming stripped 5 bases from V and 3 bases from J, with 10 bases between. This CDR3 contains 13 residues.

The rearrangement links TRBV19 to TRBJ2-2; 7 bases match TRBD1. CDR1 is LNHDA, CDR2 SQIVND, per germline (reference sequence). V shed 9 bases, J shed 2 bases, and the junction held 15 bases outside the gene matches. This CDR3 region has 17 residues. CDR3 sequence (DNA): TGTGCCAGCACCGGAGTTTTCGGGACAGCAAACACCGGGGAGCTGTTTTTT. Translation: CASTGVFGTANTGELFF.

J is TRBJ1-6 and V is TRBV7-9; tentatively, D is TRBD1 (6 bases). V gave up 4 bases and J gave up 11 bases, with 18 bases separating them. The CDR3 spans 15 residues. Looked up from germline, CDR1 is SEHNR and CDR2 is FQNEAQ (reference sequence). The CDR3 DNA follows: TGTGCCAGCAGCTACACGGGGCAGGGGCGACCACCCCTCCACTTT. This encodes CASSYTGQGRPPLHF.

This chain connects TRBV14 to TRBJ2-2; tentatively, D is TRBD1 or TRBD2 (5 bases each). CDR1 is SGHDN, CDR2 FVKESK, per germline. V lost 3 bases and J 4 bases, leaving 9 bases between the germline ends. The CDR3 extends over 14 amino acids. In DNA, the CDR3 is TGTGCCAGCAGCCACGGGGCGCGCACCGGGGAGCTGTTTTTT. Its protein product is CASSHGARTGELFF.

This clone was counted once. This chain joins TRBV24-1 and TRBJ2-2; TRBD2 agrees at 7 bases. V gave up 10 bases and J gave up 8 bases; unmatched junction bases: 12. The germline V gene has CDR1 KGHDR and CDR2 SFDVKD. The CDR3 totals 14 residues. The CDR3 is CATRREDNSGELFF. CDR3 DNA sequence: TGTGCCACGCGTCGGGAGGACAACTCGGGGGAGCTGTTTTTT.

This chain links TRBV7-2 with TRBJ2-7, with TRBD2 matching 7 bases. CDR3 size: 15 residues. J gave up 0 bases and V 5 bases, and 7 bases lay outside the gene matches. The germline CDR1 and CDR2 sequences are SGHTA and FQGNSA. This chain's CDR3 is CASSLSGMSSYEQYF. Here the CDR3 DNA reads TGTGCCAGCAGCCTCAGCGGGATGAGCTCCTACGAGCAGTACTTC.

Remarks on this clone: A read error may account for a junction end that differs from germline. V usage is TRBV19 and J usage is TRBJ2-5, with D possibly matching TRBD1 (6 bases). The CDR3 has 13 residues. From germline, CDR1 is LNHDA and CDR2 SQIVND (reference sequence). CDR3 sequence reads: CASSIDRWETQYF. The CDR3, as DNA: TGTGCCAGTAGCATAGACAGGTGGGAGACCCAGTACTTC.

The rearrangement uses TRBV28 and TRBJ1-2, with 8 bases identical to TRBD1. The trim removed 7 bases at V and 4 bases at J, leaving 2 bases unmatched. Germline V gene data show CDR1 as MDHEN and CDR2 as SYDVKM. The CDR3 has 12 residues. The chain's CDR3 is CASTGQVYGYTF. The CDR3 coding sequence is TGTGCCAGCACGGGACAGGTCTATGGCTACACCTTC.

The CDR3 reads CASHPVGQFYTQYF. The CDR3 DNA follows: TGTGCCAGCCATCCCGTGGGACAGTTCTATACGCAGTATTTT. The chain links TRBV27 to TRBJ2-3, with TRBD1 matching over 7 bases. From germline, CDR1 is MNHEY and CDR2 SMNVEV (reference sequence). This CDR3 region has 14 residues. V dropped 8 bases and J dropped 7; count of bases not matched to a gene: 12.

This clone was seen a single time. The chain joins TRBV28 to TRBJ2-7; 7 bases fit TRBD1. The CDR3 has 14 residues. V was clipped by 2 bases and J by 4 bases; unmatched bases: 5. CDR1 is MDHEN, CDR2 SYDVKM, per germline. The DNA for the CDR3 is TGTGCCAGCAGTTTAACAGGGGCGGCATACGAGCAGTACTTC. Protein sequence: CASSLTGAAYEQYF.

The chain couples TRBV5-1 to TRBJ1-5; TRBD1 matches 8 bases. Germline lookup yields CDR1 SGHRS and CDR2 YFSETQ. V dropped 4 bases and J dropped 1; count of bases not matched to a gene: 4. The CDR3 is made up of 15 amino acids. The CDR3 reads CASSPGQGSNQPQHF. In DNA, the CDR3 is TGCGCCAGCAGCCCCGGACAGGGAAGCAATCAGCCCCAGCATTTT.

This clone appeared a single time. DNA for the CDR3: TGTGCCAGCTCACCAAGCTCTGGGCTCACTGAAGCTTTCTTT. This sequence encodes CASSPSSGLTEAFF. The chain links TRBV18 to TRBJ1-1; D gene unclear. Germline CDR1 is KGHSH and CDR2 is LQKENI. The CDR3 consists of 14 residues. Between the trimmed V and J ends, which lost 2 bases and 4 bases, there was a span of 11 bases.

V gene TRBV7-9 combines with J gene TRBJ2-7; perhaps TRBD2 as D (5 bases). The CDR3 is 14 amino acids. V lost 1 base, J lost 1 base, and 8 bases lay in between. CDR1 and CDR2 from the germline V gene are SEHNR and FQNEAQ (reference sequence). The CDR3 region is CASSLGRRSYEQYF. CDR3 in DNA: TGTGCCAGCAGCTTAGGCAGGAGGTCCTACGAGCAGTACTTC.

CDR3 DNA sequence: TGTGCCAGCAGCCAAGATTTAGCGAGCGGCTACGAGCAGTACTTC. This codes for CASSQDLASGYEQYF. The chain is built from TRBV3-1 (or the pseudogene TRBV3-2) and TRBJ2-7; D is possibly TRBD2 (5 bases). This CDR3 has 15 amino acids. Germline V lookup: CDR1 LGHDT, CDR2 YNNKEL (reference sequence). Between the trimmed V and J ends, which lost 0 bases and 3 bases, there was a span of 12 bases.

Here the CDR3 DNA reads TGTGCCAGCAGCTCCCACTTTGGGGGGACTGAAGCTTTCTTT. The encoded protein is CASSSHFGGTEAFF. The rearrangement links TRBV7-2 to TRBJ1-1; D is possibly TRBD1 (5 bases). This CDR3 has 14 amino acids. The germline V gene encodes CDR1 SGHTA and CDR2 FQGNSA. V was cut by 4 bases and J by 5 bases, with 14 bases left in between. The full variable domain, in which reference TRBV7-2 and TRBJ1-1 provide the parts outside the CDR3, is GAGVSQSPSNKVTEKGKDVELRCDPISGHTALYWYRQSLGQGLEFLIYFQGNSAPDKSGLPSDRFSAERTGGSVSTLTIQRTQQEDSAVYLCASSSHFGGTEAFFGQGTRLTVV.

CDR3 sequence: CASGPGNTIYF. The CDR3, as DNA: TGTGCCAGCGGTCCTGGAAACACCATATATTTT. V gene TRBV9 combines with J gene TRBJ1-3; D gene ambiguous. CDR3 size: 11 residues. Deletions cut 7 bases from V and 2 bases from J, with 4 bases between. Germline V lookup: CDR1 SGDLS, CDR2 YYNGEE.

The V and J genes are TRBV19 and TRBJ1-5, with D tentatively TRBD1 (6 bases). Trimming stripped 7 bases from V and 1 base from J, with 17 bases between. CDR3 size: 16 residues. Germline V lookup: CDR1 LNHDA, CDR2 SQIVND (reference sequence). The CDR3: CASNPRRQVSNQPQHF. DNA of the CDR3: TGTGCCAGTAACCCCCGAAGACAGGTGAGCAATCAGCCCCAGCATTTT.

V gene TRBV9 combines with J gene TRBJ2-3, with TRBD2 identical over 11 bases. V shed 0 bases and J 2 bases; nucleotides not matched to a gene: 5. The CDR3 spans 17 residues. Germline V gene lookup returns CDR1 SGDLS and CDR2 YYNGEE. CDR3 in amino acids: CASSVVGSGRATDTQYF. DNA for the CDR3: TGTGCCAGCAGCGTAGTTGGTAGCGGGAGGGCCACAGATACGCAGTATTTT.